This is a list of T cell receptor beta chains from one sample in a study of CD8 T cells in Susac syndrome. TCRdb called the immunoSEQ multiplex PCR reads again in MiXCR, with one record for every CDR3 protein. The sample has 90,000 to 110,000 distinct CDR3 sequences, about 95% seen once. Specimen: CD4+ T cells from PBMCs. These receptors originate from a human donor in good health. The CDR3 runs from the conserved cysteine through the conserved F or W. The D gene is left open where the match is weak. Size is omitted from some rows. Given values are once, few, many or a class for expanded clones.

length	size	V	D	J	DNA	CDR3
14	-	TRBV7-7	-	TRBJ2-3	TGTGCTGTAGGTGGGGGGGACATACCCGATACGCAGTATTTT	CAVGGGDIPDTQYF
12	-	TRBV12-3/TRBV12-4	-	TRBJ2-4	TGTGCCAGCAGTACCAGGAAAAACATTCAGTACTTC	CASSTRKNIQYF
15	-	TRBV19	-	TRBJ1-3	TGTGCCAGTAGTATTTCGGGAAACTCTGGAAACACCATATATTTT	CASSISGNSGNTIYF
13	-	TRBV15	-	TRBJ2-6	TGTGCCACCAGCAGGTCTGGGGCCAACGTCCTGACTTTC	CATSRSGANVLTF
13	-	TRBV29-1	-	TRBJ1-1	TGCAGCGTTGTTTCTGGGGCGAACACTGAAGCTTTCTTT	CSVVSGANTEAFF
13	-	TRBV11-2	-	TRBJ2-3	TGTGCCAGCAGCTTAGCCCTCACAGATACGCAGTATTTT	CASSLALTDTQYF
13	-	TRBV18	-	TRBJ1-5	TGTGCCAGCTCACCAGAGGGGAGTCAGCCCCAGCATTTT	CASSPEGSQPQHF
15	-	TRBV6-5	-	TRBJ1-2	TGTGCCAGCAGTTACTCACACGGGGGGAACTATGGCTACACCTTC	CASSYSHGGNYGYTF
15	once	TRBV2	TRBD1	TRBJ2-7	TGTGCCAGCAGTGAAACCCAGGGGGCTAGCTACGAGCAGTACTTC	CASSETQGASYEQYF
16	once	TRBV10-3	TRBD2	TRBJ2-3	TGTGCCATCAGTTCCTCGACTAGCGGGGGCACAGATACGCAGTATTTT	CAISSSTSGGTDTQYF
15	-	TRBV3-1	-	TRBJ1-2	TGTGCCAGCAGCCTACAGACTTTGGCCAAAAGTGGCTACACCTTC	CASSLQTLAKSGYTF
13	-	TRBV20-1	TRBD1	TRBJ2-4	TGCAGTGCTCACCGGGACAGGGGCAACATTCAGTACTTC	CSAHRDRGNIQYF
15	-	TRBV30	-	TRBJ1-2	TGTGCCCGCCAGGGTACATTAAGGGGTCTCTATGGCTACACCTTC	CARQGTLRGLYGYTF
14	-	TRBV27	-	TRBJ2-7	TGTGCCAGCAGTTTTAAACCCGTTTCCTACGAGCAGTACTTC	CASSFKPVSYEQYF
15	-	TRBV4-3	-	TRBJ2-5	TGCGCCAGCAGCCTCACTGGACAGGCGGGGCAGACCCAGTACTTC	CASSLTGQAGQTQYF
12	-	TRBV3-1	-	TRBJ2-3	TGTGCCAGCAGCCAAGATCGGTATACGCAGTATTTT	CASSQDRYTQYF
13	-	TRBV28	-	TRBJ1-2	TGTGCCAGCAGTATTCAGGGGAGGAATGGCTACACCTTC	CASSIQGRNGYTF
13	-	TRBV20-1	TRBD1	TRBJ2-5	TGCAGTGCTCGGGACAGGGTGAAAGAGACCCAGTACTTC	CSARDRVKETQYF
15	-	TRBV7-2	-	TRBJ2-5	TGTGCCAGCAGCTTACAGGCGGGGACCAGGGAGACCCAGTACTTC	CASSLQAGTRETQYF
11	-	TRBV29-1	-	TRBJ2-1	TGCAGCGTTTACAGCCCCAATGAGCAGTTCTTC	CSVYSPNEQFF